This is a list of T cell receptor beta chains from one sample in a study of OX40 agonist ivuxolimab in advanced cancers. The method was immunoSEQ multiplex PCR; TCRdb's version includes in-frame clones alone and lacks a portion of them. The sample gives around 58,000 clones, around nine tenths of which show up once; over 1.1% is in the top ten. The input for sequencing was CD4+ or CD8+ T cells sorted from blood, taken in a trial of the OX40 agonist ivuxolimab. The receptors come from an adult with an advanced solid tumor such as melanoma, head and neck, liver or kidney cancer. Both conserved end residues are part of each CDR3. D genes are given only for firm matches.

V	J	D	CDR3
TRBV6-1	TRBJ1-5	.	CASSEVWGQQHF
TRBV7-2	TRBJ2-5	TRBD2	CASDRGGRGETQYF
TRBV29-1	TRBJ2-1	TRBD2	CSVDGPSGSNEQFF
TRBV5-1	TRBJ2-7	TRBD2	CASSPGTSGTFEQYF
TRBV4-2	TRBJ2-1	TRBD2	CASSPTGGLAGVGYNEQFF
TRBV5-6	TRBJ1-1	.	CATQRQLNTEAFF
TRBV2	TRBJ1-1	.	CASMVGQANTEAFF
TRBV18	TRBJ2-3	.	CASSPPSLDTQYF
TRBV6-1	TRBJ2-2	.	CASRLQGVGGELFF
TRBV5-1	TRBJ2-5	TRBD1	CASSGTGGRETQYF
TRBV5-1	TRBJ1-1	TRBD1	CASSRTGGTEAFF
TRBV9	TRBJ1-2	.	CASSVDLTPRGYTF
TRBV2	TRBJ1-6	.	CASSEVRSDSPLHF
TRBV5-4	TRBJ2-2	TRBD2	CASSFRGGGNTGELFF
TRBV11-2	TRBJ1-1	.	CASSQTGFTEAFF
TRBV4-1	TRBJ2-1	TRBD2	CASSLPGAGDNEQFF
TRBV6-5	TRBJ2-7	.	CASRRESGDTYEQYF
TRBV10-3	TRBJ1-5	.	CAISESKRASNQPQHF
TRBV9	TRBJ1-1	.	CASSVAMGAGTEAFF
TRBV2	TRBJ2-7	TRBD1	CASSAVRDRRDGAAYEQYF
TRBV19	TRBJ1-4	.	CASTTGTPNEKLFF
TRBV19	TRBJ2-7	TRBD1	CASRGTGRIEQYF
TRBV18	TRBJ2-1	.	CASSPGSGLFF
TRBV28	TRBJ1-1	.	CASSLSTGNTEAFF
TRBV4-1	TRBJ2-7	.	CASSQDPEGLLGEQYF
TRBV6-1	TRBJ2-7	TRBD2	CASSELAGGFYEQYF
TRBV6-1	TRBJ1-1	.	CASSQGYTEAFF
TRBV11-2	TRBJ2-5	.	CASSLGVRWGQETQYF
TRBV5-1	TRBJ1-4	TRBD1	CASSLDRGDGKLFF
TRBV6-5	TRBJ1-2	.	CASSLAARYGYTF
TRBV5-6	TRBJ2-3	TRBD2	CASSLGWVAGGSGDTQYF
TRBV27	TRBJ2-7	.	CASTLTRDSSYEQYF
TRBV10-3	TRBJ2-3	.	CAISWDRPDTQYF
TRBV18	TRBJ2-2	.	CASSSSAGNTGELFF
TRBV7-9	.	.	CASSPGRTDYEQYF
TRBV6-5	TRBJ1-3	.	CASSRGNTIYF
TRBV21-1	.	.	CASSKECGPREQYF
TRBV6-6	TRBJ1-5	.	CASSLDGSSNQPQHF
TRBV19	TRBJ1-4	.	CASSALGTGGEKLFF
TRBV30	TRBJ1-1	.	CAWSAWGLRQLGTEAFF
TRBV29-1	TRBJ2-1	.	CSVEYRAYNEQFF
TRBV27	TRBJ2-1	TRBD2	CATGRGEGYNEQFF
TRBV5-1	TRBJ1-1	.	CASSLVQLDLNTEAFF
TRBV5-1	TRBJ2-2	TRBD2	CASSSSGLAGANTGELFF
TRBV5-1	TRBJ2-5	.	CASSLLGARETQYF
TRBV18	TRBJ2-1	TRBD2	CASSSGTSAANEQFF
TRBV19	TRBJ1-5	TRBD1	CASRTGTGDQPQHF
TRBV6-5	TRBJ1-3	.	CASMAVSGNTIYF
TRBV28	TRBJ1-2	TRBD1	CASSLGQGVYGYTF
TRBV12-2	TRBJ2-7	.	CASRLPPTPWGWRSYEQYF
TRBV7-9	TRBJ2-3	.	CASSLDQGTDTQYF
TRBV15	TRBJ1-4	.	CATSSLGSGGGEKLFF
TRBV2	TRBJ2-1	TRBD1	CASQRNQGAGEQFF
TRBV10-3	TRBJ2-1	TRBD2	CAIAQRGDNNEQFF
TRBV6-5	TRBJ1-1	.	CASSYSSLGVTEAFF
TRBV27	TRBJ1-3	.	CASSFGGGTGNTIYF
TRBV21-1	TRBJ1-1	.	CASSIGGTHTEAFF
TRBV30	TRBJ2-7	TRBD2	CAWSDTGGVPYEQYF